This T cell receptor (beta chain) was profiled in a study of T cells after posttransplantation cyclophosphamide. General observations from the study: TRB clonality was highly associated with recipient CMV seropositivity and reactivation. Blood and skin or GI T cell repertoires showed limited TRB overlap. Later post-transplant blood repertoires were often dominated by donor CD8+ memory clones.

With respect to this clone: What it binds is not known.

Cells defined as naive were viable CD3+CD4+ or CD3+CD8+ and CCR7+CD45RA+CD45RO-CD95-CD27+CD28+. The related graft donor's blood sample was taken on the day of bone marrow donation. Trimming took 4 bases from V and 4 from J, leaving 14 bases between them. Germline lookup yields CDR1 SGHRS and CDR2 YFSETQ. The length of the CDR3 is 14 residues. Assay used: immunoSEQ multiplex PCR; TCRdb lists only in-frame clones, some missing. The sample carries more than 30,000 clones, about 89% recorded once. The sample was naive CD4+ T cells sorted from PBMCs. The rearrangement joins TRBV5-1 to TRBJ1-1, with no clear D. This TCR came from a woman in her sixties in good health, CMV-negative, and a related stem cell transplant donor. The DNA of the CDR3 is TGCGCCAGCAGCCTAGGTACGATCGGCACTGAAGCTTTCTTT. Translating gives CASSLGTIGTEAFF.